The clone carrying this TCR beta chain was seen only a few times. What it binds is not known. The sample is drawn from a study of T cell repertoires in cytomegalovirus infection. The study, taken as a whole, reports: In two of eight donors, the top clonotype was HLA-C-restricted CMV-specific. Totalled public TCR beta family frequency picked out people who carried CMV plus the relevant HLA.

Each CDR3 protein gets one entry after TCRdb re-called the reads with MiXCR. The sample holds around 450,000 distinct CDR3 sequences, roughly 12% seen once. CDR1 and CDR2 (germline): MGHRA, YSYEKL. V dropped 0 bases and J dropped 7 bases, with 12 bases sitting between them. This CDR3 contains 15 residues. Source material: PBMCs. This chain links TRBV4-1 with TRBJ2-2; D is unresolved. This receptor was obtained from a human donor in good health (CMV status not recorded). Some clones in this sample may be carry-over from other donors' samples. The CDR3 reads CASSQEWQVSGELFF. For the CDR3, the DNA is TGCGCCAGCAGCCAAGAATGGCAGGTCAGCGGGGAGCTGTTTTTT.